This T cell receptor (beta chain) was sequenced in a study of T cells after yellow fever vaccination. Template switching with 5'RACE generated the TCR cDNA and added a universal primer site and UMIs. TCRdb re-derived calls from the 5' RACE reads in MiXCR, one entry per CDR3 protein. Counted here are about 110,000 distinct CDR3 sequences, 8.4% occurring once; the ten biggest clones make up 25%. This clonotype was seen ten or more times. What it binds is unknown. Germline CDR1 reads MNHNS; CDR2 reads SASEGT. With 5 bases removed from V and 4 bases from J, the gap between germline ends came to 12 bases. This CDR3 contains 15 residues. Study-level results: Booster sampling recovered most clones from primary vaccination (about 97% CD4, over 75% CD8). The appearance of a small share of clonotypes in both CD4 and CD8 compartments was observed.

This clonotype was obtained from a man aged 25-45 years who received the YFV17D yellow fever vaccine. The sequences come from CD8+ T cells sorted from PBMCs, collected 45 days after the yellow fever booster vaccination. V is TRBV6-1 and J is TRBJ2-6; D is possibly TRBD1 or TRBD2 (5 bases each). The CDR3 DNA is TGTGCCAGCAGTCCCCGGGACGGAGGGGCCAACGTCCTGACTTTC. Translation: CASSPRDGGANVLTF.